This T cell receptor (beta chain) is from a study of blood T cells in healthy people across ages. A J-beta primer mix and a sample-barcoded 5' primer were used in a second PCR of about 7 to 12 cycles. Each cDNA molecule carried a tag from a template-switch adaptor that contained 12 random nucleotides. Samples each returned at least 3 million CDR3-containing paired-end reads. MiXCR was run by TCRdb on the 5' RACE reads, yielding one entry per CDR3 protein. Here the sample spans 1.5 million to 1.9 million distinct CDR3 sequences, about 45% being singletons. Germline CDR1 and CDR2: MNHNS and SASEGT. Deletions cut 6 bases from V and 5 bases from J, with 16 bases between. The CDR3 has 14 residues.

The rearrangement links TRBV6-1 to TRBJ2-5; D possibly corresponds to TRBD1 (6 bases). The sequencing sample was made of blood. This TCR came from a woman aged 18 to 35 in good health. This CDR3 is CASSPGQRRETQYF. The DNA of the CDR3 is TGTGCCAGCAGCCCGGGACAAAGACGGGAGACCCAGTACTTC.